This T cell receptor (beta chain) originates from a study of blood T cell repertoires in COVID-19. This CDR3 spans 15 amino acids. The V gene's germline CDR1 is KGHDR and CDR2 SFDVKD. The V gene end was trimmed by 3 bases and the J gene end by 7 bases; junction bases not matched to a gene: 5. Participants were aged about 18 to 90 years, lived in some 23 US areas, and enrolled virtually. Clinical history as reported by participants underpinned cohort assignment. The study counted Cohort 3 donors as recovered given two negative PCRs, clearance, or symptom resolution. Original data processing: Nucleated cell number was recorded as an estimate derived from reference gene primer amplification. The method was immunoSEQ multiplex PCR; TCRdb's version includes in-frame clones alone and lacks a portion of them. V, J and clone size reflect that table, while D and trimming were determined from the DNA. The table has around 300,000 clones, about 88% seen once.

This receptor was identified in a woman in her fifties or sixties who had recovered from COVID-19. The chain couples TRBV24-1 to TRBJ1-5, with 10 bases lining up with TRBD1. Sequenced: PBMCs or T cells enriched from blood (not recorded which). The chain's CDR3 is CATSDGGQGKQPQHF. The CDR3 DNA is TGTGCCACCAGTGATGGGGGACAGGGGAAACAGCCCCAGCATTTT.